This is a list of T cell receptor beta chains from one sample in a study of T-cell reconstitution after alpha-beta-depleted transplantation in children. From the PCR reads, TCRdb called clonotypes with MiXCR, one entry per CDR3 protein. This table holds around 120,000 distinct CDR3 sequences, roughly 23% found once. Sequencing used PBMCs, mostly from graft donor cells, obtained 180 days after TCRalphabeta/CD19-depleted stem cell transplant. These receptors came from a male patient between 2 and 9 years old who had a stem cell transplant for chronic granulomatous disease, so the T cells may come from the graft donor. The CDR3 runs from the conserved cysteine through the conserved F or W. D genes are given only for firm matches. Only part of the rows carry a size: once, few, many, or a class if the clone is expanded.

len,j_gene,abundance,d_gene,v_gene,CDR3aa,CDR3nt
15,TRBJ2-2,NA,NA,TRBV20-1,CSAMEGPQMGGELFF,TGCAGTGCTATGGAAGGGCCCCAAATGGGCGGGGAGCTGTTTTTT
14,TRBJ2-1,NA,TRBD1,TRBV29-1,CSGLGQGAYNEQFF,TGCAGCGGTCTGGGACAGGGGGCCTACAATGAGCAGTTCTTC
15,TRBJ2-1,NA,TRBD2,TRBV27,CASSPLRGGLGEQFF,TGTGCCAGCAGCCCCCTGCGGGGGGGCCTTGGTGAGCAGTTCTTC
14,TRBJ2-2,NA,NA,TRBV4-3,CASSQEERTGELFF,TGCGCCAGCAGCCAAGAGGAACGGACCGGGGAGCTGTTTTTT
14,TRBJ2-1,many,TRBD2,TRBV9,CASSDVAGAHEQFF,TGTGCCAGCAGCGATGTAGCGGGAGCGCATGAGCAGTTCTTC
15,TRBJ2-1,NA,TRBD2,TRBV20-1,CSATGSGGTYNEQFF,TGCAGTGCTACGGGTAGCGGGGGGACTTACAATGAGCAGTTCTTC
16,TRBJ2-5,NA,TRBD2,TRBV11-2,CASSFGLAGARETQYF,TGTGCCAGCAGCTTTGGACTAGCGGGGGCCAGAGAGACCCAGTACTTC
15,TRBJ1-5,many,NA,TRBV28,CASSLGGGSNQPQHF,TGTGCCAGCAGTTTAGGGGGGGGTAGCAATCAGCCCCAGCATTTT
15,TRBJ2-7,few,NA,TRBV11-2,CASSLTAESSYEQYF,TGTGCCAGCAGCTTAACGGCGGAAAGCTCCTACGAGCAGTACTTC
11,TRBJ2-3,many,NA,TRBV29-1,CSVEGRDTQYF,TGCAGCGTAGAGGGGAGGGATACGCAGTATTTT
15,TRBJ2-7,NA,NA,TRBV20-1,CSARGTHVFPYEQYF,TGCAGTGCTAGGGGGACACATGTCTTCCCCTACGAGCAGTACTTT
14,TRBJ1-4,few,NA,TRBV28,CASRRGRLSEKLFF,TGTGCCAGCAGACGGGGGCGCCTTAGCGAAAAACTGTTTTTT
13,TRBJ2-7,few,NA,TRBV18,CASSPSQSYEQYF,TGTGCCAGCTCACCTTCTCAGTCCTACGAGCAGTACTTC
13,TRBJ1-2,many,TRBD1,TRBV5-1,CASSPQGADGYTF,TGCGCCAGCAGCCCGCAGGGGGCGGATGGCTACACCTTC
18,TRBJ2-3,NA,TRBD2,TRBV4-1,CASSQDEGGGANTDTQYF,TGCGCCAGCAGCCAAGATGAAGGCGGGGGGGCGAACACAGATACGCAGTATTTT
13,TRBJ2-1,many,NA,TRBV20-1,CSAHLGSYNEQFF,TGCAGTGCCCACCTGGGATCCTACAATGAGCAGTTCTTC
15,TRBJ1-5,NA,NA,TRBV28,CASSTQVVSNQPQHF,TGTGCCAGCAGTACCCAGGTAGTGAGCAATCAGCCCCAGCATTTT
15,TRBJ1-4,few,NA,TRBV12-3/TRBV12-4,CASSLGPLNGEKLFF,TGTGCCAGCAGCCTCGGACCCTTAAATGGTGAAAAACTGTTTTTT
16,TRBJ1-3,many,TRBD1,TRBV12-3/TRBV12-4,CASSLNLQGAGNTIYF,TGTGCCAGCAGTCTCAACCTACAGGGGGCTGGAAACACCATATATTTT
15,TRBJ2-2,NA,NA,TRBV27,CASSYRQDDTGELFF,TGTGCCAGCAGTTATCGACAGGACGACACCGGGGAGCTGTTTTTT
14,TRBJ1-1,NA,TRBD1,TRBV12-3/TRBV12-4,CASSLIQGYTEAFF,TGTGCCAGCAGTTTAATACAGGGGTACACTGAAGCTTTCTTT
11,TRBJ2-5,NA,TRBD1,TRBV7-7,CAAGGQETQYF,TGTGCTGCAGGGGGTCAAGAGACCCAGTACTTC
12,TRBJ2-1,few,TRBD1,TRBV29-1,CSVQTGVSEQFF,TGCAGCGTGCAGACAGGGGTGAGTGAGCAGTTCTTC